A selection of T cell receptor beta chains follows, all from one sample in a study of blood T cell repertoires in COVID-19. Sequenced by immunoSEQ multiplex PCR; TCRdb stores in-frame clones only, minus some. Of over 200,000 clones in the sample, around 80% were seen once. Sample: peripheral blood. The receptors were sampled from a woman aged 25 to 39 with COVID-19, enrolled during active disease. Both conserved end residues are part of each CDR3. The order of the fields is J gene, D gene, V gene, clone size, CDR3 DNA, CDR3 protein. A D gene is named only where the DNA matches it firmly. The size of a clone is reported for some rows only, either as once, few or many, or as a class for expanded clones.

j_call: TRBJ1-6; d_call: NA; v_call: TRBV7-3; clone_size: NA; cdr3_nt: TGTGCCAGCAGCCTTTCACTAAATTCACCCCTCCACTTT; cdr3_aa: CASSLSLNSPLHF
j_call: TRBJ1-5; d_call: NA; v_call: TRBV15; clone_size: few; cdr3_nt: TGTGCCACCAGCAGAGTAAATCAGCCCCAGCATTTT; cdr3_aa: CATSRVNQPQHF
j_call: TRBJ2-3; d_call: TRBD2; v_call: TRBV5-1; clone_size: NA; cdr3_nt: TGCGCCAGCAGCTTCGCGGGGGGGCATGGAGATACGCAGTATTTT; cdr3_aa: CASSFAGGHGDTQYF
j_call: TRBJ2-3; d_call: TRBD2; v_call: TRBV9; clone_size: NA; cdr3_nt: TGTGCCAGCAGCGTAGTGGCGGGAGGGGGTACAGATACGCAGTATTTT; cdr3_aa: CASSVVAGGGTDTQYF
j_call: TRBJ2-2; d_call: TRBD1; v_call: TRBV9; clone_size: NA; cdr3_nt: TGTGCCAGCAGCCCCACCTCAGGGGGAGCCACCGGGGAGCTGTTTTTT; cdr3_aa: CASSPTSGGATGELFF
j_call: TRBJ1-1; d_call: TRBD1; v_call: TRBV7-9; clone_size: NA; cdr3_nt: TGTGCCAGCAGCCGAGACAGGGGCTCGAACACTGAAGCTTTCTTT; cdr3_aa: CASSRDRGSNTEAFF
j_call: TRBJ1-4; d_call: NA; v_call: TRBV7-2; clone_size: NA; cdr3_nt: TGTGCCAGCAGCCTAGGGGCTATTTCAACTAATGAAAAACTGTTTTTT; cdr3_aa: CASSLGAISTNEKLFF
j_call: TRBJ1-2; d_call: NA; v_call: TRBV25-1; clone_size: NA; cdr3_nt: TGTGCCAGCAGTCCCCAGACAGGCTATGGCTACACCTTC; cdr3_aa: CASSPQTGYGYTF
j_call: TRBJ1-2; d_call: TRBD1; v_call: TRBV14; clone_size: few; cdr3_nt: TGTGCCAGCAGCCTCCAAACAGGGGCGCCAGTAGGCTACACCTTC; cdr3_aa: CASSLQTGAPVGYTF
j_call: TRBJ2-1; d_call: TRBD2; v_call: TRBV6-2/TRBV6-3; clone_size: NA; cdr3_nt: TGTGCCAGCAGTTACGGTAGCGGGGCTCCCACCTACAATGAGCAGTTCTTC; cdr3_aa: CASSYGSGAPTYNEQFF
j_call: TRBJ2-5; d_call: NA; v_call: TRBV15; clone_size: NA; cdr3_nt: TGTGCCACCAGCAGAGGGACAGGTGGGGGGGAGACCCAGTACTTC; cdr3_aa: CATSRGTGGGETQYF
j_call: TRBJ2-3; d_call: NA; v_call: TRBV6-5; clone_size: NA; cdr3_nt: TGTGCCAGCAGTTACACAGTTAGCACAGATACGCAGTATTTT; cdr3_aa: CASSYTVSTDTQYF
j_call: TRBJ1-3; d_call: TRBD1; v_call: TRBV7-2; clone_size: NA; cdr3_nt: TGTGCCAGCAGCATGACAGGGGGCGAAACCATATATTTT; cdr3_aa: CASSMTGGETIYF
j_call: TRBJ2-5; d_call: NA; v_call: TRBV3-1/TRBV3-2; clone_size: NA; cdr3_nt: TGTGCCAGCAGCTTACAGGGATCCCGCGTGGCCCAGTACTTC; cdr3_aa: CASSLQGSRVAQYF
j_call: TRBJ1-1; d_call: NA; v_call: TRBV18; clone_size: few; cdr3_nt: TGTGCCAGCTCACCAGTGGGGCTGAGTCTGAACACTGAAGCTTTCTTT; cdr3_aa: CASSPVGLSLNTEAFF
j_call: TRBJ2-1; d_call: TRBD1; v_call: TRBV7-6; clone_size: NA; cdr3_nt: TGTGCCAGCAGCCCTACCGGACAGGGTGGCAATGAGCAGTTCTTC; cdr3_aa: CASSPTGQGGNEQFF